Ten or more counts support the clone carrying this T cell receptor beta chain. The data were taken from a study of blood T cells in healthy people across ages. This CDR3 has 14 amino acids. With 1 base removed from V and 1 base from J, the gap between germline ends came to 5 bases. Germline assignment: CDR1 LGHDT and CDR2 YNNKEL (reference sequence). Every sample yielded at least 6.5 million isolated PBMCs. A sample-barcoded 5' primer and a J-beta primer mix were used in a second PCR of roughly 7 to 11 cycles. Unique molecular identifiers of 12 random nucleotides labeled each cDNA. TCRdb itself ran the 5' RACE reads through MiXCR, one entry per CDR3 protein. This sample has over 500,000 distinct CDR3 sequences; roughly a quarter occur once, and the top ten carry about 3.9%. Separately, the same data were catalogued under a study of T cells of mothers and their children. That publication notes: Slightly higher but non-significant overlap marked related mother-child pairs versus unrelated pairs.

The chain employs TRBV3-1 and TRBJ2-4, with D unresolved. Sequenced: blood. This clonotype was sampled from a boy between 2 and 15 years old in good health. CDR3 sequence (DNA): TGTGCCAGCAGCCAAGGGTGGGCCAAAAACATTCAGTACTTC. Residues: CASSQGWAKNIQYF.